What follows are 10 T cell receptor beta chains derived from one specimen sequenced in a study of control samples from healthy donors and cancer patients. Clones were read by immunoSEQ multiplex PCR, and TCRdb kept only the in-frame ones, dropping some. The top ten clones hold about 2.5% of a sample with 100,000 to 150,000 clones, 75% to 95% of them seen once. The sequencing input was blood. These receptors came from a man aged 35 to 55 in good health.

The rearrangement joins TRBV7-3 to TRBJ2-2; no reliable D call. Between the trimmed V and J ends, which lost 3 bases and 4 bases, there was a span of 6 bases. CDR1 and CDR2 (germline): SGHTA, FQGTGA. The CDR3 extends over 13 amino acids. The CDR3 loop reads CASSLVRTGELFF. The CDR3 region has the DNA TGTGCCAGCAGCTTGGTCCGCACCGGGGAGCTGTTTTTT.

The gene calls are TRBV24-1 and TRBJ2-1; 8 nucleotides line up with TRBD2. This CDR3 region has 15 residues. The germline V gene encodes CDR1 KGHDR and CDR2 SFDVKD. V shed 3 bases, J shed 5 bases, and the junction held 5 bases outside the gene matches. CDR3 in amino acids: CATSDVVAGNNEQFF. The CDR3 DNA follows: TGTGCCACCAGTGATGTGGTAGCGGGGAACAATGAGCAGTTCTTC.

The chain is built from TRBV9 and TRBJ1-1; 7 bases fit TRBD1. The CDR3 loop spans 15 amino acids. J lost 7 bases, V lost 4 bases, and 13 bases had no gene match. Germline-derived CDR1 and CDR2 are SGDLS and YYNGEE. The CDR3 region has the DNA TGTGCCAGCAGCCCCCGCCCTACAGGGGCCCTTGAAGCTTTCTTT. This gives the protein CASSPRPTGALEAFF. Together with reference TRBV9 and TRBJ1-1, the CDR3 gives the full variable domain: DSGVTQTPKHLITATGQRVTLRCSPRSGDLSVYWYQQSLDQGLQFLIQYYNGEERAKGNILERFSAQQFPDLHSELNLSSLELGDSALYFCASSPRPTGALEAFFGQGTRLTVV.

This clone turned up a few times. The genes are TRBV6-6 and TRBJ1-3; D may be TRBD1 (6 bases). This CDR3 comprises 16 residues. Germline CDR1 is MNHNY and CDR2 is SVGAGI (reference sequence). With 7 bases removed from V and 3 bases from J, the gap between germline ends came to 19 bases. The CDR3 spells CASNQIGQRIGNTIYF. In DNA form, the CDR3 reads TGTGCCAGCAATCAGATCGGACAGCGGATTGGAAACACCATATATTTT.

The rearrangement uses TRBV19 and TRBJ2-3; D is possibly TRBD2 (7 bases). CDR3 length: 15 amino acids. Trimming shortened V by 6 bases and J by 3 bases, and 16 bases separated the two germline ends. The germline CDR1 and CDR2 sequences are LNHDA and SQIVND (reference sequence). CDR3: CASRWGASGTDTQYF. The CDR3 DNA is TGTGCCAGTAGATGGGGGGCTAGCGGTACAGATACGCAGTATTTT.

This clone was seen a single time. The rearrangement links TRBV19 to TRBJ2-3, with D perhaps matching TRBD1 (5 bases). Germline CDR1 LNHDA, CDR2 SQIVND (reference sequence). Trimming cost V 4 bases and J 0 bases, with 14 bases left between them. The CDR3 sequence is 16 residues long. The CDR3 DNA is TGTGCCAGTAGTAAACGGACAATCACTAGCACAGATACGCAGTATTTT. As protein: CASSKRTITSTDTQYF.

The genes are TRBV6-1 and TRBJ1-2; no clear D gene. V was clipped by 2 bases and J by 7 bases, with 14 bases between them. CDR1 and CDR2 from the germline V gene are MNHNS and SASEGT. There are 14 residues in the CDR3. The CDR3 reads CASSEFPYDGGYTF. The CDR3 DNA follows: TGTGCCAGCAGTGAATTTCCCTACGACGGTGGCTACACCTTC.

The V gene is TRBV27, the J gene TRBJ1-2; D not resolved. This CDR3 is 13 amino acids long. Germline V gene lookup returns CDR1 MNHEY and CDR2 SMNVEV (reference sequence). V was shortened by 7 bases and J by 3 bases, with 12 bases between the two germline ends. The CDR3 region is CASKEGSDYGYTF. The CDR3 coding sequence is TGTGCCAGCAAGGAGGGATCCGACTATGGCTACACCTTC.

This chain connects TRBV11-3 to TRBJ2-1, with 9 bases lining up with TRBD1. The V segment lost 3 bases and the J segment 0 bases; nucleotides outside the gene matches: 3. This CDR3 has 16 amino acids. Germline values: CDR1 SGHNT, CDR2 YENEEA. CDR3 sequence: CASSFSGQGSYNEQFF. DNA of the CDR3: TGTGCCAGCAGCTTTTCGGGACAGGGCTCCTACAATGAGCAGTTCTTC. Together with reference TRBV11-3 and TRBJ2-1, the CDR3 gives the full variable domain: EAGVVQSPRYKIIEKKQPVAFWCNPISGHNTLYWYLQNLGQGPELLIRYENEEAVDDSQLPKDRFSAERLKGVDSTLKIQPAELGDSAVYLCASSFSGQGSYNEQFFGPGTRLTVL.

The chain couples TRBV27 to TRBJ1-1, with D maybe TRBD1 (6 bases). V was clipped by 8 bases and J by 1 base, with 20 bases between them. This CDR3 has 16 amino acids. Germline CDR1 is MNHEY and CDR2 is SMNVEV (reference sequence). This CDR3 is CASRSTVGGQNTEAFF. DNA for the CDR3: TGTGCCAGCCGTTCAACGGTGGGGGGCCAGAACACTGAAGCTTTCTTT.